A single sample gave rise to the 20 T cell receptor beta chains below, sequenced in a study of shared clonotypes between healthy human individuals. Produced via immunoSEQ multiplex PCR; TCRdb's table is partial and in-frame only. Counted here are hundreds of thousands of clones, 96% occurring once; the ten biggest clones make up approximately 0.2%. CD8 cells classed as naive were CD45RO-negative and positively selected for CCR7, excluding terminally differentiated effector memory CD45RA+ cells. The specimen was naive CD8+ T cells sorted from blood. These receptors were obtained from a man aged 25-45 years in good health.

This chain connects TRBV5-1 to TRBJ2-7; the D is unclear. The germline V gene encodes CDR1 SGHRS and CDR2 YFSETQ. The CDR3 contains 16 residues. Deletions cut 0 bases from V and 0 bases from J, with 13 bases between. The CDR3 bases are TGCGCCAGCAGCTTGGGGCAAGGGATCCTCTCCTACGAGCAGTACTTC. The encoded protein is CASSLGQGILSYEQYF.

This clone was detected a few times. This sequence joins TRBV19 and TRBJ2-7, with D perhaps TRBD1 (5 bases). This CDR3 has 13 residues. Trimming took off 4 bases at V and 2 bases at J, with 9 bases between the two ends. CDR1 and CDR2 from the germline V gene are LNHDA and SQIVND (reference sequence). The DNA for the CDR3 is TGTGCCAGTAGTACGACAGCTACCTACGAGCAGTACTTC. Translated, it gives CASSTTATYEQYF. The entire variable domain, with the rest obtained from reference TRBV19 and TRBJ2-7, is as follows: DGGITQSPKYLFRKEGQNVTLSCEQNLNHDAMYWYRQDPGQGLRLIYYSQIVNDFQKGDIAEGYSVSREKKESFPLTVTSAQKNPTAFYLCASSTTATYEQYFGPGTRLTVT.

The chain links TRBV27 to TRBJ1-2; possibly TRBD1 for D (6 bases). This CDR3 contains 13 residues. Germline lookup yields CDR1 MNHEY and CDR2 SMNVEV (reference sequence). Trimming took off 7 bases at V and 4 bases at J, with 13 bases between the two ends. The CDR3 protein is CASMGARGYGYTF. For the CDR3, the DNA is TGTGCCAGCATGGGGGCGCGAGGCTATGGCTACACCTTC.

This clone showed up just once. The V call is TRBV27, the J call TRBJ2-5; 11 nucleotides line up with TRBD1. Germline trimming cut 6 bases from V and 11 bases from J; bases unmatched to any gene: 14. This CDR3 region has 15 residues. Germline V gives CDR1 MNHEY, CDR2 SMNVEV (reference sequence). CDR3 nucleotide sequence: TGTGCCAGCAGCCCTGGGGCGGGACAGGGGGATCAACAGTACTTC. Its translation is CASSPGAGQGDQQYF.

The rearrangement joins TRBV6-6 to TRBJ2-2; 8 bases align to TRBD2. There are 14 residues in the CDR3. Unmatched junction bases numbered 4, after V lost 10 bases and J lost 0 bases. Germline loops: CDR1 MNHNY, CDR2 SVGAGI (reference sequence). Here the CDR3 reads CATEGLANTGELFF. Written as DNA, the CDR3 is TGTGCCACAGAGGGACTAGCGAACACCGGGGAGCTGTTTTTT.

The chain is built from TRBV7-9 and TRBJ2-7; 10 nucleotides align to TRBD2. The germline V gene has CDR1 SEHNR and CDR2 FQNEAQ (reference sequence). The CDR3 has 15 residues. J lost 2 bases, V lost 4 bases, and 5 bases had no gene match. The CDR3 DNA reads TGTGCCAGCAGCTCGACTAGCGGGCTGACCTACGAGCAGTACTTC. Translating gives CASSSTSGLTYEQYF.

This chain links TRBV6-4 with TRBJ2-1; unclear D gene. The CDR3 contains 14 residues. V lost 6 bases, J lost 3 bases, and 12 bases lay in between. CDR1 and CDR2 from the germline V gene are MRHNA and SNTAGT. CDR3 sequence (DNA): TGTGCCAGCAGCCCCCTCGGGCGCTACAATGAGCAGTTCTTC. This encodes CASSPLGRYNEQFF.

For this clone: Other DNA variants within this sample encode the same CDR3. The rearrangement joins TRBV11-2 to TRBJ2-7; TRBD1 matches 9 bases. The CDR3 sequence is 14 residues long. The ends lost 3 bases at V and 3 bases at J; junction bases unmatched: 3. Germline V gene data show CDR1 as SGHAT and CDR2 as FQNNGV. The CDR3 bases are TGTGCCAGCAGCTTGGGGACAGGGAACTACGAGCAGTACTTC. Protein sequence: CASSLGTGNYEQYF.

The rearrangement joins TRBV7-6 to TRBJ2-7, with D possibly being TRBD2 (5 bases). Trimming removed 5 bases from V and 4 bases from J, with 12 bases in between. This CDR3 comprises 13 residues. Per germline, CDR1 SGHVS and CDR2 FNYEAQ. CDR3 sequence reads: CASSPVEGYEQYF. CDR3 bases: TGTGCCAGCAGCCCCGTTGAGGGTTACGAGCAGTACTTC.

CDR3 bases: TGCGCCAGCAGCTTGTTTCATCCGGGACGATCATACAATGAGCAGTTCTTC. Translation: CASSLFHPGRSYNEQFF. The chain is built from TRBV5-1 and TRBJ2-1; D is tentatively TRBD1 or TRBD2 (5 bases each). CDR1 and CDR2 from the germline V gene are SGHRS and YFSETQ. The length of the CDR3 is 17 residues. The V end was cut by 1 base, the J end by 4 bases, with 18 bases between.

The CDR3 loop is CASSPACGRNTEAFF. In nucleotides, the CDR3 is TGCGCCAGCAGTCCCGCCTGCGGGAGGAACACTGAAGCTTTCTTT. The chain has TRBV23-1 and TRBJ1-1; D remains ambiguous. TRBV23-1 is filed as an ORF, its function uncertain. Trimming removed 4 bases from V and 1 base from J, with 13 bases in between. The CDR3 extends over 15 amino acids.

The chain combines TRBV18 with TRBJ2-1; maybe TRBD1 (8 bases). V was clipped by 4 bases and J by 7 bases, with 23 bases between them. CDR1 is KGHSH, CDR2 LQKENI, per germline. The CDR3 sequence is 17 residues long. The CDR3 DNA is TGTGCCAGCTCACAACAGGGGGGGCGGGCCCCCTCGAATGAGCAGTTCTTC. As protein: CASSQQGGRAPSNEQFF. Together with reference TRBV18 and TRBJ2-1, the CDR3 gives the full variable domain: NAGVMQNPRHLVRRRGQEARLRCSPMKGHSHVYWYRQLPEEGLKFMVYLQKENIIDESGMPKERFSAEFPKEGPSILRIQQVVRGDSAAYFCASSQQGGRAPSNEQFFGPGTRLTVL.

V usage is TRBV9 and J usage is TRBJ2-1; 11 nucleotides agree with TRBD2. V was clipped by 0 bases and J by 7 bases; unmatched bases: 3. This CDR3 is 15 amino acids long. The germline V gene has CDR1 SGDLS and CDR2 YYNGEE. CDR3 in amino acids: CASSVVTSGSNEQFF. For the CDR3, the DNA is TGTGCCAGCAGCGTAGTTACTAGCGGGAGTAATGAGCAGTTCTTC.

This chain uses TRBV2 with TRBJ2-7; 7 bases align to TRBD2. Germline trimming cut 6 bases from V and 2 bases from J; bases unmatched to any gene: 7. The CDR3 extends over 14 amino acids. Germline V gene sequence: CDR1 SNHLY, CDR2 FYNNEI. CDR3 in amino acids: CASRSGDYPYEQYF. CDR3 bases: TGTGCCAGCAGGAGCGGGGATTACCCCTACGAGCAGTACTTC. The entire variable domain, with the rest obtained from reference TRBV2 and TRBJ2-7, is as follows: EPEVTQTPSHQVTQMGQEVILRCVPISNHLYFYWYRQILGQKVEFLVSFYNNEISEKSEIFDDQFSVERPDGSNFTLKIRSTKLEDSAMYFCASRSGDYPYEQYFGPGTRLTVT.

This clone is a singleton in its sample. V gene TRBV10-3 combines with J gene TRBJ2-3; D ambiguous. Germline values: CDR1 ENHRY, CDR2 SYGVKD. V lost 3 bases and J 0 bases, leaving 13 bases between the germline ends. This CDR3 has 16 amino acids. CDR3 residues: CAISDSRGPSTDTQYF. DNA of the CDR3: TGTGCCATCAGTGATTCTAGAGGTCCAAGCACAGATACGCAGTATTTT.

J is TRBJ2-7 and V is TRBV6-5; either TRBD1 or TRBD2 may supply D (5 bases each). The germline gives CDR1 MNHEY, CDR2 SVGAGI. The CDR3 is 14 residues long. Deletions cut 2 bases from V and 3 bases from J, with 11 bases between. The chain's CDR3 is CASSYRGVYYEQYF. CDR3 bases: TGTGCCAGCAGTTACAGAGGGGTTTACTACGAGCAGTACTTC.

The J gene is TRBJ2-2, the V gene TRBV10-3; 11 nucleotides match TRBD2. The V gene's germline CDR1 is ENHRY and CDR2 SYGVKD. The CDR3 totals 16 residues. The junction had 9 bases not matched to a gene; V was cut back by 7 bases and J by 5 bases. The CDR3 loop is CAIMQTSGIRTGELFF. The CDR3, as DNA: TGTGCCATCATGCAGACTAGCGGGATTCGTACCGGGGAGCTGTTTTTT.

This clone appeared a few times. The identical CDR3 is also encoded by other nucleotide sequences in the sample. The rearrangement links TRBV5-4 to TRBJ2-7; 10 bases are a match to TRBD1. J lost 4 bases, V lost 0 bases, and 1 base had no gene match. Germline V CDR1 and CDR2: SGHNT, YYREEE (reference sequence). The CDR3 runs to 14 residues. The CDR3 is CASSLGQGAYEQYF. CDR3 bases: TGTGCCAGCAGCTTGGGACAGGGGGCTTACGAGCAGTACTTC. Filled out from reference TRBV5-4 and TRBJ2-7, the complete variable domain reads ETGVTQSPTHLIKTRGQQVTLRCSSQSGHNTVSWYQQALGQGPQFIFQYYREEENGRGNFPPRFSGLQFPNYSSELNVNALELDDSALYLCASSLGQGAYEQYFGPGTRLTVT.

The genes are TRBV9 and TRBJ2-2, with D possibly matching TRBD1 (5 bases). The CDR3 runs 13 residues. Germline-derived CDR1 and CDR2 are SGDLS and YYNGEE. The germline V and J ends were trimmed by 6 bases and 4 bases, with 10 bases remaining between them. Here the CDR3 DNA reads TGTGCCAGCACCGGACACCCCACCGGGGAGCTGTTTTTT. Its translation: CASTGHPTGELFF.

DNA for the CDR3: TGCGCCAGCAGTGCGGGAGCTGGGGGCGAGCAGTACTTC. The encoded protein is CASSAGAGGEQYF. The chain carries TRBV10-1 and TRBJ2-7; a possible D gene is TRBD2 (6 bases). The V gene's germline CDR1 is WNHNN and CDR2 SYGVQD (reference sequence). The V end lost 4 bases, the J end lost 6 bases, and 13 bases lay between the germline ends. CDR3 size: 13 residues.